This passage covers 9 T cell receptor beta chains from one sample sequenced in a study of cytomegalovirus exposure and HLA in healthy donors. The PCR had 60 Vbeta and 13 Jbeta primers. Libraries were prepared by immunoSEQ multiplex PCR; TCRdb keeps only in-frame clonotypes and omits some of them. The repertoire has tens of thousands of clones, 80% of them found once; the top ten carry about 34%. The sample was PBMCs. The receptor source for this set is a man aged 50-59 years in good health and CMV-seropositive.

CDR3 protein: CASSRGGYGYTF. The CDR3, as DNA: TGTGCCAGCTCGAGGGGGGGCTATGGCTACACCTTC. The V call is TRBV11-2, the J call TRBJ1-2; TRBD1 is a possible D gene (6 bases). Germline CDR1 and CDR2: SGHAT and FQNNGV. The CDR3 totals 12 residues. The V gene lost 8 bases and the J gene lost 4 bases, with 11 bases spanning the gap.

The chain couples TRBV7-2 to TRBJ2-5, with 8 bases fitting TRBD2. The trim removed 3 bases at V and 4 bases at J, leaving 10 bases unmatched. Germline CDR1 is SGHTA and CDR2 is FQGNSA. The CDR3 is 16 residues long. The CDR3: CASSLRVAGNAETQYF. Written as DNA, the CDR3 is TGTGCCAGCAGCTTGCGGGTAGCGGGAAACGCAGAGACCCAGTACTTC.

This chain links TRBV29-1 with TRBJ2-5, with D perhaps matching TRBD1 (7 bases). With 6 bases removed from V and 4 bases from J, the gap between germline ends came to 39 bases. The CDR3 runs 21 residues. Germline CDR1 reads SQVTM; CDR2 reads ANQGSEA. The CDR3 DNA follows: TGCAGCGTCTCCTACTATCAGGGGGAGAGTCCCGGGGGTGAGTTCCCAGAGACCCAGTACTTC. The encoded protein is CSVSYYQGESPGGEFPETQYF.

Details on this clone: The germline gene is not matched at one end of the junction; a read error may be the cause. V is TRBV7-9 and J is TRBJ2-1; tentative D call: TRBD2 (6 bases). The CDR3 sequence is 11 residues long. The V gene's germline CDR1 is SEHNR and CDR2 FQNEAQ (reference sequence). CDR3 loop: CSSSVPGLQFF. The CDR3 nucleotides are TGTTCCAGCAGCGTTCCGGGACTGCAGTTCTTC.

The gene calls are TRBV19 and TRBJ2-3, with TRBD1 identical over 12 bases. V was clipped by 5 bases and J by 3 bases; unmatched bases: 6. The CDR3 extends over 16 amino acids. The germline V gene has CDR1 LNHDA and CDR2 SQIVND (reference sequence). The CDR3 DNA follows: TGTGCCAGTAGTGCTAAGGGACAGGGGGCTACAGATACGCAGTATTTT. As protein: CASSAKGQGATDTQYF.

CDR3 sequence reads: CASSGRAQNTEAFF. Written as DNA, the CDR3 is TGTGCCAGCAGCGGGCGAGCACAGAACACTGAAGCTTTCTTT. The rearrangement joins TRBV7-8 to TRBJ1-1; D unresolved. Germline V gives CDR1 SGHVS, CDR2 FQNEAQ. CDR3 length: 14 residues. V lost 5 bases, J lost 1 base, and 11 bases lay in between.

The V call is TRBV27, the J call TRBJ2-7; TRBD1 matches at 7 bases. CDR1 and CDR2 (germline): MNHEY, SMNVEV (reference sequence). This CDR3 spans 13 amino acids. V lost 8 bases and J lost 3; bases outside the gene matches: 7. Here the CDR3 DNA reads TGTGCCAGCGCGACAGGGAGCAACTACGAGCAGTACTTC. Amino acid sequence: CASATGSNYEQYF.

The V and J genes are TRBV11-2 and TRBJ2-7; 9 nucleotides line up with TRBD2. Germline V gives CDR1 SGHAT, CDR2 FQNNGV. The CDR3 has 16 amino acids. V was clipped by 3 bases and J by 2 bases; unmatched bases: 8. This CDR3 reads CASSFGPAGGTYEQYF. Here the CDR3 DNA reads TGTGCCAGCAGCTTCGGTCCTGCGGGAGGGACCTACGAGCAGTACTTC.

J is TRBJ1-5 and V is TRBV18; TRBD1 is a possible D gene (5 bases). Germline lookup yields CDR1 KGHSH and CDR2 LQKENI. CDR3 length: 14 residues. Trimming shortened V by 3 bases and J by 5 bases, and 11 bases separated the two germline ends. DNA for the CDR3: TGTGCCAGCTCACCCTCAGGGAAGGATCAGCCCCAGCATTTT. It encodes CASSPSGKDQPQHF.